Below are 2 T cell receptor beta chains sequenced from a single sample in a study of post-analysis software for immune sequencing data. Overall study findings and caveats: TRBV segments more frequent in patients than in controls numbered a few and included TRBV5-6, TRBV5-1 and TRBV20-1.

cDNA libraries for TCR beta contained unique molecular identifiers. MiXCR, run by TCRdb on the PCR reads, gives a single entry per CDR3 protein. This sample has 600,000 to 700,000 distinct CDR3 sequences, with around 64% found just once. No antigen has been identified for these receptors. The sample taken for sequencing was blood. These TCRs come from a girl aged 2 to 10 with multiple sclerosis.

In this sample, this clonotype turned up a few times. The chain uses TRBV6-6 and TRBJ2-3; D is perhaps TRBD2 (6 bases). V was cut by 4 bases and J by 2 bases, with 16 bases left in between. CDR3 length: 16 amino acids. CDR1 is MNHNY and CDR2 is SVGAGI in the germline V gene (reference sequence). The CDR3, as DNA: TGTGCCAGCAGTTGGGGGGTTGCGGGTCTCACAGATACGCAGTATTTT. This translates into CASSWGVAGLTDTQYF.

This clonotype showed up just once. Compared with germline, one end of the junction differs, possibly owing to a read error. The rearrangement links TRBV5-1 to TRBJ2-1, with D unresolved. The CDR3 consists of 15 residues. Germline V gene lookup returns CDR1 SGHRS and CDR2 YFSETQ. CDR3 bases: TGCGTCAGCAGCTTGGCCCAAAACTCCTACAATGAGCAGTTCTTC. It is translated as CVSSLAQNSYNEQFF.